This T cell receptor beta chain originates from a study of blood T cell repertoires in COVID-19. The CDR3 spans 14 residues. Germline CDR1 is LNHDA and CDR2 is SQIVND (reference sequence). The V gene end was trimmed by 4 bases and the J gene end by 5 bases; junction bases not matched to a gene: 2. Per the original data handling: The assay estimated nucleated cells by amplifying reference gene primers. Using immunoSEQ multiplex PCR, the repertoire was profiled, and TCRdb retains in-frame clones only, with some absent. V, J and clone size are those of that table, while D and trimming were read from the DNA. The sample shows under 250,000 clones, roughly 80% of them seen only once.

V gene TRBV19 combines with J gene TRBJ1-5, with TRBD1 matching over 10 bases. Sequenced material: peripheral blood. This receptor was obtained from a woman older than 75 with acute or convalescent COVID-19. CDR3 coding DNA: TGTGCCAGTAGTAAGACAGGGGGCGATCAGCCCCAGCATTTT. It specifies CASSKTGGDQPQHF.